This TCR beta chain derives from a study of shared clonotypes between healthy human individuals. The data were produced by immunoSEQ multiplex PCR, yet TCRdb's version contains in-frame clones alone and is incomplete. The top ten hold around 12% of the sample, which has fewer than 650,000 clones, around three quarters seen once. Germline V gene data show CDR1 as SGHTA and CDR2 as FQGNSA. The CDR3 has 14 residues. V was cut by 0 bases and J by 4 bases, with 6 bases left in between. The source is a woman aged 40 to 50 in good health. Some clones in this sample may be carry-over from other donors' samples. The sample consisted of PBMCs. V gene TRBV7-2 combines with J gene TRBJ2-2, with D tentatively TRBD2 (5 bases). The CDR3 is CASSLARGTGELFF. The CDR3 DNA reads TGTGCCAGCAGCTTAGCTCGGGGCACCGGGGAGCTGTTTTTT.